One and the same sample provided the 13 T cell receptor beta chains below, sequenced in a study of human T cells and chemical hapten exposure. Indicated time point: patch test 3, about 24 weeks after DPC sensitization. Treatment given: therapeutic diphenylcyclopropenone sensitization with weekly scalp DPC. Using its own MiXCR run on the RACE reads, TCRdb lists one record per CDR3 protein. The table lists some 97,000 distinct CDR3 sequences, 25% to 35% of them singletons. This sample comprised whole blood, obtained in connection with sensitization to the hapten diphenylcyclopropenone (DPC). The receptors stem from a man in his forties with alopecia areata. Some clones in this sample may be carry-over from other donors' samples.

The chain is built from TRBV12-3 or TRBV12-4 and TRBJ1-1, with 7 bases identical to TRBD1. CDR3 size: 13 residues. Trimming took 5 bases from V and 1 from J; bases not matched to a gene: 1. CDR3 sequence reads: CASSRQGNTEAFF. The CDR3 bases are TGTGCCAGCAGTCGACAGGGGAACACTGAAGCTTTCTTT.

The gene calls are TRBV20-1 and TRBJ2-3; the match to TRBD2 covers 10 bases. Germline V lookup: CDR1 DFQATT, CDR2 SNEGSKA (reference sequence). The V segment lost 3 bases and the J segment 6 bases; nucleotides outside the gene matches: 9. The CDR3 spans 15 residues. CDR3 nucleotide sequence: TGCAGTGCTAGCTCTCCTAGCGGGAGAACTGATACGCAGTATTTT. Translation: CSASSPSGRTDTQYF.

DNA of the CDR3: TGCAGTGCTAGTCAGCCATTCGCCCCCTACGAGCAGTACTTC. Its translation: CSASQPFAPYEQYF. The chain is built from TRBV20-1 and TRBJ2-7; the D is unclear. The CDR3 is 14 amino acids. V dropped 3 bases and J dropped 2 bases, with 14 bases sitting between them. CDR1 and CDR2 from the germline V gene are DFQATT and SNEGSKA (reference sequence).

A few counts support this clonotype. The rearrangement links TRBV6-1 to TRBJ2-7, with D uncertain. The V end was cut by 5 bases, the J end by 6 bases, with 14 bases between. This CDR3 comprises 13 residues. Germline CDR1 reads MNHNS; CDR2 reads SASEGT. CDR3 protein: CASSLAQRSEQYF. CDR3 DNA: TGTGCCAGCAGTTTAGCTCAGCGATCCGAGCAGTACTTC.

This clonotype turned up a few times. V and J are TRBV6-5 and TRBJ2-1; 10 bases are shared with TRBD2. The germline V gene encodes CDR1 MNHEY and CDR2 SVGAGI. V was pared by 5 bases and J by 4 bases, with 5 bases of the junction left unmatched. CDR3 length: 15 residues. In DNA, the CDR3 is TGTGCCAGCAGTACGACTAGCGGGCCATACAATGAGCAGTTCTTC. Protein product: CASSTTSGPYNEQFF.

The chain links TRBV6-2 or TRBV6-3 to TRBJ2-6, with unresolved D. The CDR3 is 18 residues long. Trimming took 2 bases from V and 1 from J, leaving 15 bases between them. CDR1 MNHEY and CDR2 SVGEGT come from the germline V gene. The CDR3 DNA reads TGTGCCAGCAGTTACGAGGACGGCGCGACTTCTGGGGCCAACGTCCTGACTTTC. It yields the protein CASSYEDGATSGANVLTF.

The genes are TRBV6-6 and TRBJ2-3; a weak D match, TRBD1 (5 bases). Germline CDR1 and CDR2: MNHNY and SVGAGI (reference sequence). With 2 bases removed from V and 3 bases from J, the gap between germline ends came to 12 bases. This CDR3 has 15 residues. The CDR3 coding sequence is TGTGCCAGCAGTTACAGGGGCGGTGGAACAGATACGCAGTATTTT. Its translation: CASSYRGGGTDTQYF.

This sequence joins TRBV5-6 and TRBJ2-7, with 10 bases lining up with TRBD2. The CDR3 totals 18 residues. The V and J ends lost 0 bases and 4 bases, in that order; junction bases with no gene match: 13. Looked up from germline, CDR1 is SGHDT and CDR2 is YYEEEE. CDR3 in DNA: TGTGCCAGCAGCTTGGCCGGCAGGGCGGATAGCGGGAGGTACGAGCAGTACTTC. Its protein product is CASSLAGRADSGRYEQYF.

This clonotype came up a few times. The chain is built from TRBV12-3 or TRBV12-4 and TRBJ2-7; D unclear. V shed 3 bases and J shed 0 bases, with 12 bases lying between them. The CDR3 covers 15 residues. CDR3 loop: CASSLGRSSSYEQYF. CDR3 coding DNA: TGTGCCAGCAGTTTGGGTCGGTCAAGCTCCTACGAGCAGTACTTC.

This clonotype was counted between two and nine times. The chain combines TRBV20-1 with TRBJ2-7; D unclear. V lost 5 bases and J 0 bases, leaving 8 bases between the germline ends. Germline lookup yields CDR1 DFQATT and CDR2 SNEGSKA (reference sequence). The CDR3 spans 12 residues. The CDR3 here is CSASPRSYEQYF. As DNA, the CDR3 is TGCAGTGCTTCACCCCGCTCCTACGAGCAGTACTTC.

The gene calls are TRBV9 and TRBJ2-3; 11 nucleotides align to TRBD1. Trimming removed 4 bases from V and 6 bases from J; junction bases left unmatched: 7. CDR1 and CDR2 from the germline V gene are SGDLS and YYNGEE. This CDR3 spans 15 amino acids. CDR3 in DNA: TGTGCCAGCAGCCTCCCGGGACAGGGGGGGGATACGCAGTATTTT. Its translation is CASSLPGQGGDTQYF.

This clonotype was seen more than once but under ten times. The gene calls are TRBV20-1 and TRBJ2-1; D gene uncertain. The germline CDR1 and CDR2 sequences are DFQATT and SNEGSKA (reference sequence). With 2 bases removed from V and 9 bases from J, the gap between germline ends came to 14 bases. This CDR3 contains 13 residues. The CDR3 DNA sequence: TGCAGTGCTAGACCCCACCCCTGGGGTGAGCAGTTCTTC. As protein: CSARPHPWGEQFF.

This clonotype has a handful of counts. The chain links TRBV2 to TRBJ1-1; unclear D gene. Per germline, CDR1 SNHLY and CDR2 FYNNEI. V shed 4 bases and J shed 6 bases, with 9 bases lying between them. The CDR3 loop spans 12 amino acids. The CDR3 DNA follows: TGTGCCAGCAGTGTAGGTCCGGCTGAAGCTTTCTTT. It yields the protein CASSVGPAEAFF. Filled out from reference TRBV2 and TRBJ1-1, the complete variable domain reads EPEVTQTPSHQVTQMGQEVILRCVPISNHLYFYWYRQILGQKVEFLVSFYNNEISEKSEIFDDQFSVERPDGSNFTLKIRSTKLEDSAMYFCASSVGPAEAFFGQGTRLTVV.